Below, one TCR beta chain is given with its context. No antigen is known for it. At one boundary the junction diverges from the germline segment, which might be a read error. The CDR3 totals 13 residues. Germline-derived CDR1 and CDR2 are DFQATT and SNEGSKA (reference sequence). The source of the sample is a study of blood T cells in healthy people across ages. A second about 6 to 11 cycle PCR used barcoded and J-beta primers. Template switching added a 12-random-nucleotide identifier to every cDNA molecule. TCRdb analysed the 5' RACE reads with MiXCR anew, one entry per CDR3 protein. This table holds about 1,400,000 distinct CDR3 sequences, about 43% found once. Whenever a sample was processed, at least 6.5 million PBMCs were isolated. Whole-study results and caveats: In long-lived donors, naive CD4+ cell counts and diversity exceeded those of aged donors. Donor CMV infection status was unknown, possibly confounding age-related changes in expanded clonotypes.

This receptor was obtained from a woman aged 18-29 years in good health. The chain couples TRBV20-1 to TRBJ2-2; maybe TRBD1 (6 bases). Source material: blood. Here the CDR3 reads CSDRGGNTGELFF. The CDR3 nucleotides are TGCAGTGATAGAGGGGGGAACACCGGGGAGCTGTTTTTT.